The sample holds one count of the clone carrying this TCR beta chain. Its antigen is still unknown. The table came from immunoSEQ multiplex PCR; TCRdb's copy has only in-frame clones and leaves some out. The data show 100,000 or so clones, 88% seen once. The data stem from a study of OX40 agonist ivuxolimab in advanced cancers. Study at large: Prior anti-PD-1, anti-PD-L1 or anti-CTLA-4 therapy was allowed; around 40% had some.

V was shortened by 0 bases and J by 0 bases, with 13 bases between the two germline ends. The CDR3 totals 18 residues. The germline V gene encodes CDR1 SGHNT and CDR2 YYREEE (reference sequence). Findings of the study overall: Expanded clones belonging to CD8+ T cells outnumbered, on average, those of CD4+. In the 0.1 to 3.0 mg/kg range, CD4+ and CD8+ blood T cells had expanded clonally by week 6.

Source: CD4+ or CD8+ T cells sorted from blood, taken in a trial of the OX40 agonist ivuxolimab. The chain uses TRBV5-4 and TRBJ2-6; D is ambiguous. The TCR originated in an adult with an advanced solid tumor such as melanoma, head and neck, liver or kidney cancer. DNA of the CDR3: TGTGCCAGCAGCTTGGGGGCGGCTAAGGCCTCTGGGGCCAACGTCCTGACTTTC. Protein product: CASSLGAAKASGANVLTF.